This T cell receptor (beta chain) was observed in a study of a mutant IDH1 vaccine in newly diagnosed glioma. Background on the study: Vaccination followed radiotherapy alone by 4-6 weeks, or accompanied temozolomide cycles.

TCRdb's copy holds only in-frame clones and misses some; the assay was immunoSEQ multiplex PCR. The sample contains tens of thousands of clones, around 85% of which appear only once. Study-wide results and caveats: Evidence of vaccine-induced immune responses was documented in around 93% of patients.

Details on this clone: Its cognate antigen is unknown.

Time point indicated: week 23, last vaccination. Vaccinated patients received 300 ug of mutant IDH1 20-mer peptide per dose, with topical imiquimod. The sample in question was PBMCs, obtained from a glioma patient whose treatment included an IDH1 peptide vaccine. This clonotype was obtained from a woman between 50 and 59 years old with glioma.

Here the CDR3 reads CSVSTGGEKLFF. CDR3 nucleotide sequence: TGCAGCGTTTCTACTGGGGGTGAAAAACTGTTTTTT. The gene calls are TRBV29-1 and TRBJ1-4, with a tentative D call TRBD1 (5 bases). CDR1 is SQVTM and CDR2 is ANQGSEA in the germline V gene. Trimming stripped 5 bases from V and 7 bases from J, with 11 bases between. The CDR3 extends over 12 amino acids. Full variable domain (remainder filled in from reference TRBV29-1 and TRBJ1-4): SAVISQKPSRDICQRGTSLTIQCQVDSQVTMMFWYRQQPGQSLTLIATANQGSEATYESGFVIDKFPISRPNLTFSTLTVSNMSPEDSSIYLCSVSTGGEKLFFGSGTQLSVL.